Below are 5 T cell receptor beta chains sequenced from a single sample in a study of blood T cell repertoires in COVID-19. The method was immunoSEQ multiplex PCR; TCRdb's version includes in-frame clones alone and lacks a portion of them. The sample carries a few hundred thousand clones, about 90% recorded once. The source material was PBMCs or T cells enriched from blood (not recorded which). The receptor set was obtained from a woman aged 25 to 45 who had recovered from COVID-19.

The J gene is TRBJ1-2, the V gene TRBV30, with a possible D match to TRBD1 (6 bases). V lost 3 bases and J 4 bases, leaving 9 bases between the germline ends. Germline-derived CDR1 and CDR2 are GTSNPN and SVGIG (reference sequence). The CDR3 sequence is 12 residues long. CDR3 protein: CAWSTGTYGYTF. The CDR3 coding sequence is TGTGCCTGGAGCACAGGGACCTATGGCTACACCTTC.

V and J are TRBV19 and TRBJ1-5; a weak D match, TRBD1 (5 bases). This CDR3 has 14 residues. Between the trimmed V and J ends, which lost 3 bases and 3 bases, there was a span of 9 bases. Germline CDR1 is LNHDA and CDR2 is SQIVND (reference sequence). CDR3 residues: CASSIVRDNQPQHF. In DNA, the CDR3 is TGTGCCAGTAGTATTGTCAGGGACAATCAGCCCCAGCATTTT. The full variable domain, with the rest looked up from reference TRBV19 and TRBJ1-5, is DGGITQSPKYLFRKEGQNVTLSCEQNLNHDAMYWYRQDPGQGLRLIYYSQIVNDFQKGDIAEGYSVSREKKESFPLTVTSAQKNPTAFYLCASSIVRDNQPQHFGDGTRLSIL.

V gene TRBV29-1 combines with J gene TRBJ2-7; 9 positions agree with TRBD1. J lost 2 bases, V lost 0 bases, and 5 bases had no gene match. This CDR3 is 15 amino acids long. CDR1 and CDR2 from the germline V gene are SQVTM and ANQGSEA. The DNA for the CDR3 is TGCAGCGTTGAAGATCGAAGGACAGGGGCCTACGAGCAGTACTTC. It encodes CSVEDRRTGAYEQYF.

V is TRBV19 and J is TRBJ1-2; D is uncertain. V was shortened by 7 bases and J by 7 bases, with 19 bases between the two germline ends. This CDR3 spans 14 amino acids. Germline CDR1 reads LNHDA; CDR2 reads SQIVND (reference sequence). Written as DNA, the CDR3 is TGTGCCAGTACCACCATGGGCAAGTTAGTTGGCTACACCTTC. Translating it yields CASTTMGKLVGYTF.

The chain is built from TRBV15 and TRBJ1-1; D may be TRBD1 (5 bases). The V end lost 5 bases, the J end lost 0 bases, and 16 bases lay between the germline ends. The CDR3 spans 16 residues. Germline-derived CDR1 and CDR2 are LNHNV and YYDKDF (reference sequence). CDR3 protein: CATSPRGGRVNTEAFF. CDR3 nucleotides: TGTGCCACCAGCCCCCGGGGGGGGAGGGTGAACACTGAAGCTTTCTTT.